Listed below are T cell receptor beta chains from one sample, sequenced in a study of blood T cells in healthy people across ages. TCRdb re-analysed the 5' RACE reads in MiXCR, keeping a single row per CDR3 protein. In the table there are about 1.6 million distinct CDR3 sequences, about 35% of which are singletons. Sequenced sample: blood. Receptor source: a woman between 25 and 40 years old in good health. Each CDR3 is given without its conserved first and last residue. D genes are given only for firm matches.

d_gene: NA
len: 12
v_gene: TRBV4-2
CDR3aa: ASSQGFGNSPLH

d_gene: NA
len: 13
v_gene: TRBV20-1
CDR3aa: SARDHSMSYNEQY

d_gene: TRBD1
len: 13
v_gene: TRBV20-1
CDR3aa: SAQRPGGRTDTQY

d_gene: NA
len: 13
v_gene: TRBV4-1
CDR3aa: ASSPFPKGLHEQY

d_gene: NA
len: 13
v_gene: TRBV6-1
CDR3aa: ASSLREAATYEQY

d_gene: TRBD2
len: 13
v_gene: TRBV6-6
CDR3aa: ASGGPSGGNNEQF

d_gene: TRBD2
len: 17
v_gene: TRBV6-2/TRBV6-3
CDR3aa: ASSLGGTSGRRDTGELF

d_gene: NA
len: 11
v_gene: TRBV5-6
CDR3aa: ASSLTSRDTQY

d_gene: NA
len: 10
v_gene: TRBV27
CDR3aa: ASSSMSTEAF

d_gene: NA
len: 14
v_gene: TRBV10-3
CDR3aa: AISESPLGLYTEAF

d_gene: NA
len: 11
v_gene: TRBV3-1
CDR3aa: ASSPQVGHEQY

d_gene: TRBD1
len: 9
v_gene: TRBV7-2
CDR3aa: ASSWDSEAF

d_gene: TRBD2
len: 14
v_gene: TRBV5-6
CDR3aa: ASSLAWREDFDTQY

d_gene: TRBD1
len: 14
v_gene: TRBV27
CDR3aa: ASSYSGGSYNSPLH

d_gene: NA
len: 13
v_gene: TRBV5-1
CDR3aa: ASSLNGRGQYEQY

d_gene: NA
len: 18
v_gene: TRBV7-9
CDR3aa: ASSLNPLWGQQGMDYEQY

d_gene: NA
len: 11
v_gene: TRBV6-1
CDR3aa: ASRGGRNSPLH

d_gene: TRBD1
len: 13
v_gene: TRBV3-1
CDR3aa: ASSQGQGLENEQF

d_gene: NA
len: 12
v_gene: TRBV12-3/TRBV12-4
CDR3aa: ASKWGLPWDEQF

d_gene: NA
len: 13
v_gene: TRBV7-3
CDR3aa: ASSLTGSFTDTQY

d_gene: TRBD2
len: 11
v_gene: TRBV6-1
CDR3aa: ACLSGIPWEQY

d_gene: NA
len: 14
v_gene: TRBV29-1
CDR3aa: SVEAVTGRDTGELF

d_gene: NA
len: 12
v_gene: TRBV29-1
CDR3aa: SAHPQGIGDTQY

d_gene: TRBD2
len: 14
v_gene: TRBV29-1
CDR3aa: SVVLVLAGGADTQY

d_gene: NA
len: 12
v_gene: TRBV6-2/TRBV6-3
CDR3aa: ASSPDGPSDTQY

d_gene: TRBD2
len: 13
v_gene: TRBV7-3
CDR3aa: ASSLSGGTSYEQY

d_gene: TRBD2
len: 11
v_gene: TRBV7-6
CDR3aa: ASSLEAGASQY

d_gene: TRBD2
len: 12
v_gene: TRBV20-1
CDR3aa: SALGGRHPNTQY

d_gene: NA
len: 10
v_gene: TRBV24-1
CDR3aa: ATSDILETQY

d_gene: TRBD1
len: 11
v_gene: TRBV15
CDR3aa: ATSSDRDYGYT

d_gene: NA
len: 11
v_gene: TRBV5-1
CDR3aa: ASSRGVSLEAF